This TCR beta chain was identified in a study of T cells in localized non-small cell lung cancer. Details on this clone: Its antigen is unidentified.

Data came from immunoSEQ multiplex PCR; TCRdb stores just in-frame clones and leaves some out. The sample lists over 20,000 clones; 88% were seen once. Per the germline V gene, CDR1 is SQVTM and CDR2 is ANQGSEA. The CDR3 is 13 residues long. The germline V and J ends were trimmed by 5 bases and 4 bases, with 15 bases remaining between them. Study-level findings and limits: Detection in adjacent lung was observed for a median about 56 of the top 100 tumor clones. Higher adjacent-lung clonality was associated with shorter survival.

This receptor was taken from an older male donor with stage II lung adenocarcinoma. J is TRBJ2-7 and V is TRBV29-1; D not certain. The sequenced sample was peripheral blood mononuclear cells, obtained before any cancer treatment. CDR3 region: CSVRPGLIYEQYF. The CDR3, as DNA: TGCAGCGTTCGACCGGGCTTAATTTACGAGCAGTACTTC.